These 14 T cell receptor beta chains originate from one sample sequenced in a study of cytomegalovirus exposure and HLA in healthy donors. In the PCR, 60 Vbeta and 13 Jbeta primers were used. TCRdb's table, derived via immunoSEQ multiplex PCR, lists solely in-frame clones and lacks some. Of 120,000 to 150,000 clones listed, roughly four fifths were seen once; the top ten hold around 4.1%. The specimen was PBMCs. These receptors were taken from a man in his forties in good health and CMV-seropositive.

As regards this clone: The same CDR3 also results from other DNA sequences found in this sample. V and J are TRBV7-9 and TRBJ1-1; D unresolved. Germline V CDR1 and CDR2: SEHNR, FQNEAQ (reference sequence). The CDR3 contains 12 residues. The V end was cut by 5 bases, the J end by 5 bases, with 9 bases between. The CDR3 protein is CASSRGRTEAFF. DNA for the CDR3: TGTGCCAGCAGCCGCGGGAGGACTGAAGCTTTCTTT.

The rearrangement links TRBV29-1 to TRBJ1-4, with D unclear. The CDR3 has 12 amino acids. The V end lost 4 bases, the J end lost 6 bases, and 9 bases lay between the germline ends. Germline CDR1 SQVTM, CDR2 ANQGSEA. CDR3: CSVVLRDEKLFF. The DNA of the CDR3 is TGCAGCGTTGTTCTGAGGGATGAAAAACTGTTTTTT.

The table lists this clone with a count of one. V usage is TRBV7-3 and J usage is TRBJ1-1; D remains ambiguous. V was pared by 3 bases and J by 2 bases, with 10 bases between. The CDR3 sequence is 14 residues long. Germline V lookup: CDR1 SGHTA, CDR2 FQGTGA. In nucleotides, the CDR3 is TGTGCCAGCAGCTTCGGACGGGAAAACACTGAAGCTTTCTTT. Translated: CASSFGRENTEAFF.

The chain links TRBV6-6 to TRBJ1-6; 10 bases align to TRBD1. This CDR3 has 14 amino acids. CDR1 is MNHNY and CDR2 is SVGAGI in the germline V gene (reference sequence). Trimming removed 4 bases from V and 9 bases from J; junction bases left unmatched: 3. In DNA, the CDR3 is TGTGCCAGCAGTTGGACAGGGGGTTTTTCACCCCTCCACTTT. The encoded protein is CASSWTGGFSPLHF.

V usage is TRBV29-1 and J usage is TRBJ2-7; 7 bases match TRBD2. Unmatched junction bases numbered 15, after V lost 8 bases and J lost 5 bases. The CDR3 length is 14 residues. Germline loops: CDR1 SQVTM, CDR2 ANQGSEA. CDR3 protein: CSIREGGRSDEQYF. For the CDR3, the DNA is TGCAGCATCCGAGAAGGCGGGAGATCCGACGAGCAGTACTTC.

The chain is built from TRBV19 and TRBJ1-6; D ambiguous. This CDR3 is 15 amino acids long. Trimming removed 7 bases at V and 7 bases at J, with 17 bases between. Germline lookup yields CDR1 LNHDA and CDR2 SQIVND (reference sequence). The CDR3 loop is CASKDPGSTNSPLHF. DNA for the CDR3: TGTGCCAGTAAGGATCCGGGATCCACAAATTCACCCCTCCACTTT.

This sequence joins TRBV25-1 and TRBJ1-6; D may be TRBD1 (5 bases). From germline, CDR1 is MGHDK and CDR2 SYGVNS. Trimming left V 6 bases short and J 3 bases short, with 9 bases between. This CDR3 comprises 14 residues. CDR3 sequence reads: CASRRDLYNSPLHF. DNA for the CDR3: TGTGCCAGCAGGCGGGACCTCTATAATTCACCCCTCCACTTT.

This chain uses TRBV4-1 with TRBJ2-1; the match to TRBD1 covers 7 bases. The CDR3 has 15 amino acids. Germline CDR1 is MGHRA and CDR2 is YSYEKL. J was trimmed by 10 bases and V by 3 bases; bases with no gene match: 12. The CDR3 coding sequence is TGCGCCAGCAGCCATAGCCCGGGACAGCCCCGCGAGCAGTTCTTC. Translation gives CASSHSPGQPREQFF.

The rearrangement uses TRBV6-6 and TRBJ2-5; D possibly corresponds to TRBD1 (5 bases). CDR1 is MNHNY and CDR2 is SVGAGI in the germline V gene (reference sequence). Trimming left V 2 bases short and J 2 bases short, with 9 bases between. The CDR3 is 14 residues long. The CDR3 region has the DNA TGTGCCAGCAGTTACAGGGGCGGACAAGAGACCCAGTACTTC. Encoded protein: CASSYRGGQETQYF.

The chain combines TRBV9 with TRBJ2-7; D is undetermined. This CDR3 spans 15 amino acids. The germline gives CDR1 SGDLS, CDR2 YYNGEE. Trimming pared 1 base from V and 0 bases from J, leaving 11 bases between. The CDR3 sequence: CASSVSHASSYEQYF. DNA for the CDR3: TGTGCCAGCAGCGTAAGTCACGCCAGCTCCTACGAGCAGTACTTC. The full variable domain, completed using reference TRBV9 and TRBJ2-7, is DSGVTQTPKHLITATGQRVTLRCSPRSGDLSVYWYQQSLDQGLQFLIQYYNGEERAKGNILERFSAQQFPDLHSELNLSSLELGDSALYFCASSVSHASSYEQYFGPGTRLTVT.

The chain joins TRBV5-1 to TRBJ2-7, with 7 bases identical to TRBD1. This CDR3 is built from 13 residues. Losses at the gene ends were 2 bases for V and 2 bases for J; bases not matched to a gene: 1. CDR1 SGHRS and CDR2 YFSETQ come from the germline V gene. This CDR3 is CASSLTGAYEQYF. CDR3 nucleotide sequence: TGCGCCAGCAGCTTAACAGGGGCCTACGAGCAGTACTTC.

The CDR3, as DNA: TGTGCCAGCAGCTTGGAGGGGCGACGAAATTCCTATGGCTACACCTTC. This sequence encodes CASSLEGRRNSYGYTF. The chain couples TRBV5-4 to TRBJ1-2; D possibly corresponds to TRBD1 (5 bases). V shed 0 bases and J shed 4 bases, with 16 bases lying between them. The CDR3 length is 16 residues. Germline CDR1 is SGHNT and CDR2 is YYREEE (reference sequence).

The gene calls are TRBV7-9 and TRBJ1-4, with TRBD1 matching 11 bases. Germline V gene sequence: CDR1 SEHNR, CDR2 FQNEAQ (reference sequence). V shed 5 bases, J shed 5 bases, and the junction held 4 bases outside the gene matches. There are 15 residues in the CDR3. The CDR3 sequence is CASSPRDRGNEKLFF. The CDR3 DNA follows: TGTGCCAGCAGCCCGAGGGACAGGGGGAATGAAAAACTGTTTTTT.

The genes are TRBV6-1 and TRBJ1-1; D unresolved. Trimming took 6 bases from V and 1 from J, leaving 12 bases between them. The germline V gene has CDR1 MNHNS and CDR2 SASEGT. The length of the CDR3 is 14 residues. The CDR3 DNA reads as TGTGCCAGCAGAGCCTATCAGGAGAACACTGAAGCTTTCTTT. Encoded protein: CASRAYQENTEAFF.